This T cell receptor beta chain was identified during a study of cytotoxic CD8 clonotypes in ibrutinib-treated CLL. Libraries were prepared by immunoSEQ multiplex PCR; TCRdb keeps only in-frame clonotypes and omits some of them. The sample holds 150,000 to 250,000 clones, approximately 68% seen once. The CDR3 covers 19 residues. V lost 5 bases to trimming and J lost 1 base; unmatched junction nucleotides: 12. Germline V gene data show CDR1 as MNHEY and CDR2 as SMNVEV (reference sequence). Sequenced here: PBMCs, sampled after 24 months of ibrutinib treatment. The chain links TRBV27 to TRBJ2-7; 15 bases align to TRBD2. The TCR originated in a human donor with chronic lymphocytic leukemia. CDR3: CASSPQGGLAGGPSYEQYF. The CDR3 DNA sequence: TGTGCCAGCAGTCCCCAAGGGGGACTAGCGGGAGGACCTTCCTACGAGCAGTACTTC.